These 10 T cell receptor beta chains share one sample of origin, sequenced in a study of OX40 agonist ivuxolimab in advanced cancers. Method: immunoSEQ multiplex PCR; TCRdb's copy keeps in-frame clones and lacks some. The sample holds about 75,000 clones; 85% are singletons and the top ten take 15% to 20%. The source was CD4+ or CD8+ T cells sorted from blood, collected in a trial of the OX40 agonist ivuxolimab. The receptors were gathered from an adult with an advanced solid tumor such as melanoma, head and neck, liver or kidney cancer.

This chain uses TRBV15 with TRBJ2-2; D remains unclear. The CDR3 length is 17 residues. The V and J ends lost 0 bases and 0 bases respectively, with 11 bases between them. Germline CDR1 reads LNHNV; CDR2 reads YYDKDF (reference sequence). The CDR3 protein is CATSRDLGFANTGELFF. In DNA, the CDR3 is TGTGCCACCAGCAGAGATCTTGGCTTCGCGAACACCGGGGAGCTGTTTTTT.

The genes are TRBV5-4 and TRBJ2-2, with a tentative D call TRBD1 (5 bases). CDR3 length: 15 amino acids. V was cut by 0 bases and J by 5 bases, with 11 bases left in between. Germline CDR1 and CDR2: SGHNT and YYREEE (reference sequence). The chain's CDR3 is CASSLDPGLTGELFF. The CDR3 DNA reads as TGTGCCAGCAGCTTGGACCCAGGGCTAACCGGGGAGCTGTTTTTT.

This clone came up a few times. The chain carries TRBV28 and TRBJ2-5, with TRBD2 identical over 9 bases. The V and J ends lost 3 bases and 6 bases, in that order; junction bases with no gene match: 5. From germline, CDR1 is MDHEN and CDR2 SYDVKM. This CDR3 spans 14 amino acids. The CDR3 protein is CASSFSASGKTQYF. Written as DNA, the CDR3 is TGTGCCAGCAGTTTTAGCGCTAGCGGGAAGACCCAGTACTTC. Full variable domain (missing parts from reference TRBV28 and TRBJ2-5): DVKVTQSSRYLVKRTGEKVFLECVQDMDHENMFWYRQDPGLGLRLIYFSYDVKMKEKGDIPEGYSVSREKKERFSLILESASTNQTSMYLCASSFSASGKTQYFGPGTRLLVL.

This chain joins TRBV6-5 and TRBJ1-1; D ambiguous. The V gene's germline CDR1 is MNHEY and CDR2 SVGAGI. Trimming removed 4 bases from V and 10 bases from J, with 13 bases in between. This CDR3 has 12 amino acids. The DNA for the CDR3 is TGTGCCAGCAGTTCCGGCAACAGAGGAGCTTTCTTT. This codes for CASSSGNRGAFF.

This chain links TRBV7-9 with TRBJ2-1; D gene unclear. Trimming pared 5 bases from V and 5 bases from J, leaving 25 bases between. CDR3 length equals 18 residues. The germline V gene has CDR1 SEHNR and CDR2 FQNEAQ (reference sequence). CDR3 nucleotides: TGTGCCAGCAGCCCCAAACTGGGATACAGAAGAGAGAACAATGAGCAGTTCTTC. Protein sequence: CASSPKLGYRRENNEQFF. Full variable domain (remainder filled in from reference TRBV7-9 and TRBJ2-1): DTGVSQNPRHKITKRGQNVTFRCDPISEHNRLYWYRQTLGQGPEFLTYFQNEAQLEKSRLLSDRFSAERPKGSFSTLEIQRTEQGDSAMYLCASSPKLGYRRENNEQFFGPGTRLTVL.

The chain is built from TRBV4-1 and TRBJ1-2, with unresolved D. The CDR3 is 18 amino acids. V dropped 0 bases and J dropped 5 bases, with 22 bases sitting between them. Germline V gene data show CDR1 as MGHRA and CDR2 as YSYEKL. The CDR3 reads CASSQELTQNPRQYGYTF. In DNA, the CDR3 is TGCGCCAGCAGCCAAGAGCTCACCCAAAATCCTCGGCAATATGGCTACACCTTC.

V is TRBV4-2 and J is TRBJ1-4, with a tentative D call TRBD1 (5 bases). The V and J ends lost 1 base and 2 bases respectively, with 14 bases between them. The CDR3 loop spans 17 amino acids. Germline CDR1 LGHNA, CDR2 YNFKEQ. CDR3 protein: CASSQAGRESTNEKLFF. The CDR3 DNA sequence: TGTGCCAGCAGCCAAGCAGGGCGGGAGTCGACTAATGAAAAACTGTTTTTT.

The chain is built from TRBV7-2 and TRBJ2-2; TRBD1 might be the D (6 bases). CDR1 and CDR2 from the germline V gene are SGHTA and FQGNSA. The CDR3 totals 15 residues. Trimming removed 2 bases from V and 5 bases from J, with 12 bases in between. The CDR3 bases are TGTGCCAGCAGCTTACAGGGGCCGTGGACCGGGGAGCTGTTTTTT. This codes for CASSLQGPWTGELFF.

The rearrangement uses TRBV20-1 and TRBJ2-5; the D gene is possibly TRBD1 (5 bases). V was cut by 3 bases and J by 3 bases, with 5 bases left in between. This CDR3 has 11 amino acids. Germline values: CDR1 DFQATT, CDR2 SNEGSKA (reference sequence). The CDR3 here is CSASREETQYF. CDR3 bases: TGCAGTGCTAGCAGGGAAGAGACCCAGTACTTC.

The chain links TRBV7-2 to TRBJ2-1; D gene ambiguous. The V gene lost 0 bases and the J gene lost 9 bases, with 6 bases spanning the gap. Germline values: CDR1 SGHTA, CDR2 FQGNSA. The CDR3 is 12 amino acids. The CDR3 region is CASSLAEFEQFF. The CDR3 DNA follows: TGTGCCAGCAGCTTAGCGGAGTTTGAGCAGTTCTTC.